This TCR beta chain was identified during a study of blood T cell repertoires in COVID-19. Study overall: Samples taken during acute and convalescent COVID-19 were collected in the United States, Italy and Spain. From T cells, B-cell-depleted T cells, or PBMCs came the material, which was cDNA or gDNA.

Patients in Seattle were enrolled during active infection, then followed longitudinally. Authors' processing steps: The authors estimated nucleated cell counts from reference gene primer amplification. Clones were read by immunoSEQ multiplex PCR, and TCRdb kept only the in-frame ones, dropping some. The V and J calls and clone size are taken from that table; D and trimming were inferred from the DNA. The sample holds 250,000 to 350,000 clones, about nine tenths seen once. The CDR3 is made up of 15 amino acids. Trimming stripped 6 bases from V and 3 bases from J, with 14 bases between. Germline V gene data show CDR1 as SNHLY and CDR2 as FYNNEI.

V and J are TRBV2 and TRBJ1-4, with D hard to call. This clonotype was sampled from a woman aged 25-40 years with COVID-19, enrolled during active disease. Material: peripheral blood. CDR3 DNA: TGTGCCAGCAGGGAGGCGAGGGTCTCTAATGAAAAACTGTTTTTT. Amino acids: CASREARVSNEKLFF.